These 32 T cell receptor beta chains were all obtained from the same sample, sequenced in a study of blood T cells in healthy people across ages. For the second PCR, which ran for roughly 7 to 11 cycles, a sample-barcoded 5' primer and a J-beta primer mix were used. A single record per CDR3 protein comes from TCRdb applying MiXCR to the 5' RACE reads. The repertoire holds 1.5 million to 2 million distinct CDR3 sequences, with around 48% as singletons. The specimen sequenced was blood. Receptor source: a woman aged 40-49 years in good health.

V and J are TRBV6-6 and TRBJ2-7, with TRBD2 identical over 7 bases. CDR1 and CDR2 (germline): MNHNY, SVGAGI (reference sequence). V shed 7 bases and J 5 bases; nucleotides not matched to a gene: 11. The CDR3 runs to 14 residues. CDR3 nucleotide sequence: TGTGCCAGCAAACCTACGGGGGGACCCAACGAGCAGTACTTC. Translating it yields CASKPTGGPNEQYF.

This clonotype was counted between two and nine times. The chain carries TRBV24-1 and TRBJ2-5; TRBD2 matches at 7 bases. With the DNA end fitting TRBJ2-7 better, the J assignment may be wrong. The germline V gene has CDR1 KGHDR and CDR2 SFDVKD. CDR3 length equals 14 residues. Here the CDR3 DNA reads TGTGCCACCAGTGATCCGACAGCGGGGAACGAGCAGTACTTC. Translated: CATSDPTAGNEQYF.

V gene TRBV7-2 combines with J gene TRBJ1-5; D is undetermined. Germline CDR1 reads SGHTA; CDR2 reads FQGNSA. This CDR3 comprises 14 residues. V was trimmed by 6 bases and J by 3 bases, leaving 12 bases between them. The CDR3 sequence is CASRVDSNNQPQHF. The CDR3 DNA reads TGTGCCAGCAGAGTGGACTCTAACAATCAGCCCCAGCATTTT.

CDR3 nucleotide sequence: TGTGCCAGCACCTCGTACCCGGGACAGGGGGATGGCTACACCTTC. Amino acids: CASTSYPGQGDGYTF. The chain joins TRBV28 to TRBJ1-2; TRBD1 matches at 11 bases. V lost 7 bases and J lost 6; bases outside the gene matches: 10. The germline V gene has CDR1 MDHEN and CDR2 SYDVKM. CDR3 length: 15 amino acids.

V usage is TRBV28 and J usage is TRBJ1-5, with D possibly being TRBD1 (5 bases). The CDR3 contains 16 residues. Germline CDR1 and CDR2: MDHEN and SYDVKM. Between the trimmed V and J ends, which lost 4 bases and 2 bases, there was a span of 15 bases. DNA of the CDR3: TGTGCCAGCAGTTCACCTCAGGGTTTGGGCAATCAGCCCCAGCATTTT. The encoded protein is CASSSPQGLGNQPQHF.

V usage is TRBV7-2 and J usage is TRBJ2-1; 11 positions match TRBD2. The junction had 9 bases not matched to a gene; V was cut back by 1 base and J by 4 bases. The CDR3 is 18 residues long. The germline gives CDR1 SGHTA, CDR2 FQGNSA. In DNA form, the CDR3 reads TGTGCCAGCAGCTTAGAGTCGATTAGCGGGGGGGGATACAATGAGCAGTTCTTC. Translated: CASSLESISGGGYNEQFF.

This clonotype showed up just a few times. J is TRBJ1-2 and V is TRBV27; TRBD1 matches 10 bases. This CDR3 region has 13 residues. Germline CDR1 reads MNHEY; CDR2 reads SMNVEV (reference sequence). V lost 6 bases and J lost 8; bases outside the gene matches: 6. CDR3: CASRLTGGGGYTF. The CDR3 coding sequence is TGTGCCAGCAGATTGACAGGGGGCGGCGGCTACACCTTC.

In this sample, this clonotype turned up a few times. This chain uses TRBV15 with TRBJ2-3, with TRBD2 as a possible D gene (5 bases). CDR1 and CDR2 (germline): LNHNV, YYDKDF (reference sequence). Trimming stripped 0 bases from V and 6 bases from J, with 13 bases between. The CDR3 is 15 amino acids. The CDR3 spells CATSRDQRFRDTQYF. CDR3 in DNA: TGTGCCACCAGCAGAGATCAGCGGTTCAGGGATACGCAGTATTTT.

This chain links TRBV7-2 with TRBJ1-2; 9 bases fit TRBD1. With V trimmed by 4 bases and J by 7 bases, 7 bases remained unmatched. The germline CDR1 and CDR2 sequences are SGHTA and FQGNSA. The CDR3 has 14 amino acids. CDR3 region: CASSSRGDRVGYTF. The CDR3 DNA sequence: TGTGCCAGCAGCTCGAGGGGGGACAGGGTTGGCTACACCTTC.

This clonotype was seen more than once but under ten times. The DNA for the CDR3 is TGCAGTGCTAGAACCCAGGGAGCCAAAAACATTCAGTACTTC. It yields the protein CSARTQGAKNIQYF. The chain has TRBV20-1 and TRBJ2-4, with D perhaps matching TRBD1 (5 bases). The germline V gene has CDR1 DFQATT and CDR2 SNEGSKA (reference sequence). CDR3 length: 14 residues. V was shortened by 2 bases and J by 0 bases, with 8 bases between the two germline ends.

In the case of this clonotype: Compared with germline, one end of the junction differs, possibly owing to a read error. Written as DNA, the CDR3 is TGTGCCGGCAGCCCAAAGGGGAATGAGCAGTTCTTC. This translates into CAGSPKGNEQFF. The chain joins TRBV7-2 to TRBJ2-1; perhaps TRBD1 as D (5 bases). CDR3 length equals 12 residues. Germline CDR1 is SGHTA and CDR2 is FQGNSA.

The table lists this clonotype with a few counts. V is TRBV12-3 or TRBV12-4 and J is TRBJ2-7; D might be TRBD1 (5 bases). The V gene lost 5 bases and the J gene lost 5 bases, with 13 bases spanning the gap. The CDR3 covers 13 residues. The CDR3 DNA is TGTGCCAGCAGTCTGACAGTTCGGCACGAGCAGTACTTC. Protein product: CASSLTVRHEQYF.

This clonotype was counted between two and nine times. The chain carries TRBV12-3 or TRBV12-4 and TRBJ2-7; the D is unclear. Trimming stripped 10 bases from V and 6 bases from J, with 13 bases between. This CDR3 is 11 amino acids long. CDR3 in amino acids: CATQGPGEQYF. DNA of the CDR3: TGTGCCACCCAAGGGCCGGGCGAGCAGTACTTC.

The chain has TRBV5-6 and TRBJ2-1; no clear D gene. This CDR3 comprises 15 residues. Trimming left V 0 bases short and J 2 bases short, with 9 bases between. From germline, CDR1 is SGHDT and CDR2 YYEEEE. The CDR3 sequence is CASSLAPVAYNEQFF. Written as DNA, the CDR3 is TGTGCCAGCAGCTTGGCCCCGGTAGCCTACAATGAGCAGTTCTTC.

V and J are TRBV7-9 and TRBJ1-2; no clear D gene. The CDR3 has 15 residues. CDR1 is SEHNR and CDR2 is FQNEAQ in the germline V gene (reference sequence). The V and J ends lost 1 base and 7 bases respectively, with 16 bases between them. For the CDR3, the DNA is TGTGCCAGCAGCTTAGTTAGGGCCCCAACTATTGGCTACACCTTC. This codes for CASSLVRAPTIGYTF.

In its sample, this clonotype was seen many times. The V call is TRBV7-2, the J call TRBJ2-1, with D unresolved. Trimming left V 4 bases short and J 5 bases short, with 3 bases between. The CDR3 contains 11 residues. CDR1 SGHTA and CDR2 FQGNSA come from the germline V gene. The CDR3 reads CASSYNNEQFF. CDR3 DNA sequence: TGTGCCAGCAGCTACAACAATGAGCAGTTCTTC.

This clonotype turned up a few times. The chain links TRBV7-6 to TRBJ2-5; TRBD2 matches 10 bases. The CDR3 loop spans 17 amino acids. Germline trimming cut 2 bases from V and 0 bases from J; bases unmatched to any gene: 6. The germline gives CDR1 SGHVS, CDR2 FNYEAQ. CDR3 protein: CASSLRASGGDQETQYF. Written as DNA, the CDR3 is TGTGCCAGCAGCTTAAGGGCTAGCGGGGGTGACCAAGAGACCCAGTACTTC.

The rearrangement joins TRBV5-1 to TRBJ1-2; 11 bases match TRBD1. The V gene's germline CDR1 is SGHRS and CDR2 YFSETQ. Trimming at V came to 4 bases and at J to 5 bases, leaving 4 bases not matched to a gene. The CDR3 is made up of 14 amino acids. The CDR3 sequence: CASSEDRGQYGYTF. CDR3 DNA: TGCGCCAGCAGCGAGGACAGGGGGCAATATGGCTACACCTTC.

This rearrangement joins TRBV20-1 to TRBJ1-4; TRBD1 matches 9 bases. The V and J ends lost 3 bases and 8 bases, in that order; junction bases with no gene match: 10. CDR1 is DFQATT and CDR2 is SNEGSKA in the germline V gene (reference sequence). The CDR3 extends over 15 amino acids. The DNA for the CDR3 is TGCAGTGCTAGGGACAGGGGATGGGATCAGGAAAAACTGTTTTTT. This encodes CSARDRGWDQEKLFF.

This chain joins TRBV4-2 and TRBJ2-3, with D possibly TRBD1 on 6 matching bases. CDR1 is LGHNA and CDR2 is YNFKEQ in the germline V gene. CDR3 length: 13 amino acids. Trimming shortened V by 3 bases and J by 13 bases, and 17 bases separated the two germline ends. The CDR3 loop reads CASSHADRPVKYF. The DNA of the CDR3 is TGTGCCAGCAGCCATGCCGACAGGCCGGTCAAGTATTTT.

In this sample, this clonotype turned up a few times. CDR3 DNA sequence: TGCAGTGCGGAAAGGGTTCTAGGGCGGTACCAGCCCCAGCATTTT. Translated, it gives CSAERVLGRYQPQHF. The J gene is TRBJ1-5, the V gene TRBV20-1; no reliable D call. The germline V and J ends were trimmed by 6 bases and 7 bases, with 22 bases remaining between them. The V gene's germline CDR1 is DFQATT and CDR2 SNEGSKA (reference sequence). The CDR3 loop spans 15 amino acids.

This clonotype appeared a few times. The rearrangement joins TRBV7-8 to TRBJ2-3; D not certain. The CDR3 is 14 amino acids. The V and J ends lost 5 bases and 3 bases respectively, with 12 bases between them. The germline gives CDR1 SGHVS, CDR2 FQNEAQ. Here the CDR3 reads CASSLWHRTDTQYF. CDR3 coding DNA: TGTGCCAGCAGCCTTTGGCACAGAACAGATACGCAGTATTTT.

This clonotype appeared a few times. V and J are TRBV7-2 and TRBJ2-6; 9 bases are shared with TRBD2. Trimming cost V 8 bases and J 0 bases; bases outside gene matches: 5. Germline values: CDR1 SGHTA, CDR2 FQGNSA. CDR3 length equals 16 residues. CDR3 region: CASPGLALSGANVLTF. CDR3 in DNA: TGTGCCAGCCCGGGACTAGCCCTCTCTGGGGCCAACGTCCTGACTTTC. Based on the CDR3 plus reference TRBV7-2 and TRBJ2-6, the full variable domain is GAGVSQSPSNKVTEKGKDVELRCDPISGHTALYWYRQSLGQGLEFLIYFQGNSAPDKSGLPSDRFSAERTGGSVSTLTIQRTQQEDSAVYLCASPGLALSGANVLTFGAGSRLTVL.

This clonotype has a single count. The chain carries TRBV12-3 or TRBV12-4 and TRBJ1-1, with a tentative D call TRBD1 (5 bases). The V gene lost 6 bases and the J gene lost 5 bases, with 19 bases spanning the gap. This CDR3 is 15 amino acids long. The CDR3 protein is CASRAEGQDRTEAFF. CDR3 sequence (DNA): TGTGCCAGCAGAGCCGAGGGGCAGGACCGTACTGAAGCTTTCTTT.

This clonotype was detected only once. This sequence joins TRBV20-1 and TRBJ2-3; TRBD1 matches at 9 bases. The CDR3 contains 15 residues. Germline trimming cut 0 bases from V and 5 bases from J; bases unmatched to any gene: 6. Germline CDR1 and CDR2: DFQATT and SNEGSKA (reference sequence). CDR3 in amino acids: CSARDDRGAEDTQYF. The CDR3 DNA follows: TGCAGTGCTAGAGATGACAGGGGGGCCGAAGATACGCAGTATTTT.

The V call is TRBV28, the J call TRBJ2-1; D could derive from TRBD1 or TRBD2 (5 bases each). The DNA end favors TRBJ2-7, so the J call may be wrong. The CDR3 is 16 amino acids. Germline V gives CDR1 MDHEN, CDR2 SYDVKM. CDR3 coding DNA: TGTGCCAGCAGTTTAGCCGGGACGAGCTCCTACAATGAGCAGTACTTC. This codes for CASSLAGTSSYNEQYF.

CDR3: CSARDGEASSYNEQFF. CDR3 DNA sequence: TGCAGTGCTAGAGATGGTGAGGCTAGCTCCTACAATGAGCAGTTCTTC. The chain carries TRBV20-1 and TRBJ2-1; no clear D. The CDR3 contains 16 residues. V was cut by 0 bases and J by 0 bases, with 12 bases left in between. The germline V gene encodes CDR1 DFQATT and CDR2 SNEGSKA (reference sequence).

This chain links TRBV3-1 with TRBJ1-6, with a tentative D call TRBD1 (6 bases). The V end was cut by 6 bases, the J end by 6 bases, with 18 bases between. Germline values: CDR1 LGHDT, CDR2 YNNKEL (reference sequence). This CDR3 has 16 residues. The CDR3 protein is CASRTTGAQINSPLHF. CDR3 bases: TGTGCCAGCAGGACGACGGGGGCGCAGATTAATTCACCCCTCCACTTT.

About this clonotype itself: One end of the junction does not line up with germline, which may come from a read error. This chain connects TRBV29-1 to TRBJ2-7, with TRBD1 matching 7 bases. Germline assignment: CDR1 SQVTM and CDR2 ANQGSEA. CDR3 length equals 13 residues. CDR3 residues: CSVGTGQSCEQYF. Written as DNA, the CDR3 is TGCAGCGTTGGCACGGGACAGTCCTGCGAGCAGTACTTC.

The J gene is TRBJ1-2, the V gene TRBV20-1; D uncertain. V lost 5 bases, J lost 4 bases, and 14 bases lay in between. The CDR3 has 13 residues. In germline, CDR1 is DFQATT, CDR2 SNEGSKA (reference sequence). In nucleotides, the CDR3 is TGCAGTGCTCCAGACGGGTTTTCCTATGGCTACACCTTC. This gives the protein CSAPDGFSYGYTF.

The chain couples TRBV27 to TRBJ1-1; TRBD1 matches at 7 bases. The CDR3 length is 13 residues. J was trimmed by 9 bases and V by 5 bases; bases with no gene match: 9. Germline CDR1 MNHEY, CDR2 SMNVEV (reference sequence). The CDR3 region has the DNA TGTGCCAGCAGTCCGAGGGACAGACAGAAAGCTTTCTTT. Encoded protein: CASSPRDRQKAFF.

DNA of the CDR3: TGTGCCAGCAGCCCTTCGGCGGAGAGGGCAGATACGCAGTATTTT. Amino acids: CASSPSAERADTQYF. J is TRBJ2-3 and V is TRBV7-3, with D possibly TRBD2 on 5 matching bases. CDR1 and CDR2 from the germline V gene are SGHTA and FQGTGA. This CDR3 spans 15 amino acids. The V end was cut by 5 bases, the J end by 4 bases, with 16 bases between.